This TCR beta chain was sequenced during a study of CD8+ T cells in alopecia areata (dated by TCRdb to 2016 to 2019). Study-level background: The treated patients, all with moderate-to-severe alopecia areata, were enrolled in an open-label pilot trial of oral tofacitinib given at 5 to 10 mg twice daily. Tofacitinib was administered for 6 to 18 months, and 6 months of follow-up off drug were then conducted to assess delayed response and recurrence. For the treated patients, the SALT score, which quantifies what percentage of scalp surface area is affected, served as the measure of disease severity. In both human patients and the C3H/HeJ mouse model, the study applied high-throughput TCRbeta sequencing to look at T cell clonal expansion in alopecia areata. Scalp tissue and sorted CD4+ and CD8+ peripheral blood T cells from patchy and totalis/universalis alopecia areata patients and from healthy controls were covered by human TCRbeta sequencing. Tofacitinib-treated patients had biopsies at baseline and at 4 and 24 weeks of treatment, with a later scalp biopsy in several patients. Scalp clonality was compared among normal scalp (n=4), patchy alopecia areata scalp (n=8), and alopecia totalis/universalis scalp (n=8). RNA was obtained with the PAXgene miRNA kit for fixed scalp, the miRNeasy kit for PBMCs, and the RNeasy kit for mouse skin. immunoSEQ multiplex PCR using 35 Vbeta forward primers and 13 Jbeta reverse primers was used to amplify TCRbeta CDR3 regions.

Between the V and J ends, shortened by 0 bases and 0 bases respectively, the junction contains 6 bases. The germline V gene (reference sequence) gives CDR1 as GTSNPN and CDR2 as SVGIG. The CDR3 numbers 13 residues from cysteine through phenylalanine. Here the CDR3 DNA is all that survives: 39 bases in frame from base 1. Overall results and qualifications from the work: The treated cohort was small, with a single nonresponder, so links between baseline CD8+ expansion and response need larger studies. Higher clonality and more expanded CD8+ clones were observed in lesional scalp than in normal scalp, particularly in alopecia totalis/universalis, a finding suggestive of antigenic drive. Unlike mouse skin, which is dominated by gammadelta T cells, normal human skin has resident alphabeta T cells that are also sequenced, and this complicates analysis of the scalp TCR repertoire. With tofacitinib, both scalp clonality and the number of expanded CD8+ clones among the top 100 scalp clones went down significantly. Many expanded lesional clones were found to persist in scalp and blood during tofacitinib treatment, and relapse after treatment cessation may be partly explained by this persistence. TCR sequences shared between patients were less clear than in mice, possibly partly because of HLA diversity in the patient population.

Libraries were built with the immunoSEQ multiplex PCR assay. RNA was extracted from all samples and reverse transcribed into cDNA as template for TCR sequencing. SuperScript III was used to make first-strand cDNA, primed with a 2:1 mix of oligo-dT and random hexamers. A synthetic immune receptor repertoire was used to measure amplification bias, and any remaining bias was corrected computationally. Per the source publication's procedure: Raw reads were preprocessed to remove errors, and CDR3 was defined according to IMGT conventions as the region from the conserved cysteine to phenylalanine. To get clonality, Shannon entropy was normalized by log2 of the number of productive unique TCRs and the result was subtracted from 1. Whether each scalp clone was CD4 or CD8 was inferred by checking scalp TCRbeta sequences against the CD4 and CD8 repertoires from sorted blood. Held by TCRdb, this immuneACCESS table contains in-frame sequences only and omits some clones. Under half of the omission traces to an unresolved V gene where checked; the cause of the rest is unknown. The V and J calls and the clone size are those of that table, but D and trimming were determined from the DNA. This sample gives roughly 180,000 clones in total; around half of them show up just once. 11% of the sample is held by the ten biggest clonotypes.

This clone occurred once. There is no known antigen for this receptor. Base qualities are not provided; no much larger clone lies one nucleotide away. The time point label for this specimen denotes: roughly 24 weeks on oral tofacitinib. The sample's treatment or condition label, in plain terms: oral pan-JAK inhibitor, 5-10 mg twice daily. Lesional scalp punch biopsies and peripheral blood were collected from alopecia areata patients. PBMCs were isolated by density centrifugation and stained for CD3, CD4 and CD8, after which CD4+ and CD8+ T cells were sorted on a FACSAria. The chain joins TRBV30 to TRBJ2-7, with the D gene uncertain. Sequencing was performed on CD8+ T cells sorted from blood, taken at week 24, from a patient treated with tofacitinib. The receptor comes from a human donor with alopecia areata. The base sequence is TGTGCCTGGAGTGTAGGATTCTCCTACGAGCAGTACTTC. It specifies CAWSVGFSYEQYF.